Below, 5 T cell receptor beta chains from the same sample are listed, as sequenced in a study of cytomegalovirus exposure and HLA in healthy donors. TCRdb's table, derived via immunoSEQ multiplex PCR, lists solely in-frame clones and lacks some. Among about 240,000 clones listed, around nine tenths were seen once. Sequences were obtained from PBMCs. The receptors were sampled from a man aged 18 to 30 in good health and CMV-seronegative.

This chain joins TRBV28 and TRBJ1-4; perhaps TRBD1 as D (6 bases). CDR1 and CDR2 from the germline V gene are MDHEN and SYDVKM. Between the trimmed V and J ends, which lost 6 bases and 7 bases, there was a span of 18 bases. This CDR3 has 15 amino acids. CDR3 amino acids: CASSSLQGLGEKLFF. DNA for the CDR3: TGTGCCAGCAGCTCCCTACAGGGCCTAGGTGAAAAACTGTTTTTT. The full variable domain, its missing parts supplied by reference TRBV28 and TRBJ1-4, is DVKVTQSSRYLVKRTGEKVFLECVQDMDHENMFWYRQDPGLGLRLIYFSYDVKMKEKGDIPEGYSVSREKKERFSLILESASTNQTSMYLCASSSLQGLGEKLFFGSGTQLSVL.

This clone has just one count. The V gene is TRBV5-4, the J gene TRBJ1-1, with D hard to call. The CDR3 covers 13 residues. The ends were cut back, 7 bases at V and 3 bases at J, with 13 bases in the middle. Germline V lookup: CDR1 SGHNT, CDR2 YYREEE (reference sequence). The CDR3, as DNA: TGTGCCAGCTGCTCATACGGGTACACTGAAGCTTTCTTT. Translation gives CASCSYGYTEAFF. Full variable domain (rest looked up from reference TRBV5-4 and TRBJ1-1): ETGVTQSPTHLIKTRGQQVTLRCSSQSGHNTVSWYQQALGQGPQFIFQYYREEENGRGNFPPRFSGLQFPNYSSELNVNALELDDSALYLCASCSYGYTEAFFGQGTRLTVV.

The rearrangement links TRBV9 to TRBJ1-2; D is unresolved. This CDR3 comprises 14 residues. Trimming took off 3 bases at V and 7 bases at J, with 16 bases between the two ends. CDR1 is SGDLS, CDR2 YYNGEE, per germline. Here the CDR3 reads CASSGGLQQRGYTF. CDR3 coding DNA: TGTGCCAGCAGCGGCGGGCTCCAGCAGCGTGGCTACACCTTC.

V is TRBV10-2 and J is TRBJ2-3; D is unclear. Trimming removed 4 bases from V and 1 base from J, with 9 bases in between. The CDR3 is 14 residues long. Germline V gene sequence: CDR1 WSHSY, CDR2 SAAADI. CDR3 nucleotide sequence: TGCGCCAGCAGTGCCCCGGGTGGCACAGATACGCAGTATTTT. Translated, it gives CASSAPGGTDTQYF.

V usage is TRBV6-6 and J usage is TRBJ2-5; TRBD2 is a possible D gene (7 bases). This CDR3 has 14 residues. Germline V CDR1 and CDR2: MNHNY, SVGAGI (reference sequence). V lost 2 bases and J lost 5, with 12 bases in between. CDR3 coding DNA: TGTGCCAGCAGTTACGGAAAGGGGGGGGAGACCCAGTACTTC. It specifies CASSYGKGGETQYF.